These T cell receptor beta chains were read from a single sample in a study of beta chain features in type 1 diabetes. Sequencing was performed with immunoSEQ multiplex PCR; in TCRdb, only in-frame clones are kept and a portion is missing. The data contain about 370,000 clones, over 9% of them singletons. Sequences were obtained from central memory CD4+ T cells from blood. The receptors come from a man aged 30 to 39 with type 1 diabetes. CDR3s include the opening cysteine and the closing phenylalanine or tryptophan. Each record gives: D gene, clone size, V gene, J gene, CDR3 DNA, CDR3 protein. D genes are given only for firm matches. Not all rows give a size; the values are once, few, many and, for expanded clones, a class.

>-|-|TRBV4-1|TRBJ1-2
TGCGCCAGCAGCAACCCGGAGCAGGTCCGCTTCTATGGCTACACCTTC
CASSNPEQVRFYGYTF
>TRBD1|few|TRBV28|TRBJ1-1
TGTGCCAGCAGTTCGGGACAGCTCATGAACACTGAAGCTTTCTTT
CASSSGQLMNTEAFF
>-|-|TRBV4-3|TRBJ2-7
TGCGCCAGCAGCCCCCAGACAGCCTCCTACGAGCAGTACTTC
CASSPQTASYEQYF
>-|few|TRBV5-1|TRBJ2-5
TGCGCCAGCAGCGAAGGACAGGGAGGGGAGACCCAGTACTTC
CASSEGQGGETQYF
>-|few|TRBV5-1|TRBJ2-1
TGCGCCAGCAGCTTGGAGACTAGCTCCTACAATGAGCAGTTCTTC
CASSLETSSYNEQFF
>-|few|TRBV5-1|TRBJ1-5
TGCGCCAGCAGGGAGCGGGACTTGGGGGCCCAGCATTTT
CASRERDLGAQHF
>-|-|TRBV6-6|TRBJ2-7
TGTGCCAGCAGCCCTCTGGGGAGGGAGCAGTACTTC
CASSPLGREQYF
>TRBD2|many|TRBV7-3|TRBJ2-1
TGTGCCAGCAGCCTAAGGCGGGAGAATGAGCAGTTCTTC
CASSLRRENEQFF
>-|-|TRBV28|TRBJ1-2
TGTGCCAGCAACTGGGACGACCGGGCTGGCTACACCTTC
CASNWDDRAGYTF
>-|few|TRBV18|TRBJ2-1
TGTGCCAGCCAGCTAACAGGCTACAATGAGCAGTTCTTC
CASQLTGYNEQFF
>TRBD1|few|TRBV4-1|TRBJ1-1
TGCGCCAGCAGCCGAGACAGGGAGGCAAACACTGAAGCTTTCTTT
CASSRDREANTEAFF
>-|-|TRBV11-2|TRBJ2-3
TGTGCCAGCAGCCGTCGCCACTATCCAGGCAAAGGGGACACAGATACGCAGTATTTT
CASSRRHYPGKGDTDTQYF
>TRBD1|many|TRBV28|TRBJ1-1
TGTGCCAGCAGTTTAATGGGACAGGGGGCGAATGAAGCTTTCTTT
CASSLMGQGANEAFF
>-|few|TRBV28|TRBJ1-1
TGTGCCAGCAGTTTATCTCCCCACTCGGGGACTGAAGCTTTCTTT
CASSLSPHSGTEAFF
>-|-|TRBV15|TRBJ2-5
TGTGCCACCAGCAGTGGGCCCCGACCCGAAGAGACCCAGTACTTC
CATSSGPRPEETQYF
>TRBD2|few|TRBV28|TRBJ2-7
TGTGCCAGCAGTTTGGGGGGAGGGTACGAGCAGTACTTC
CASSLGGGYEQYF
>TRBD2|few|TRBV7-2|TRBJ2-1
TGTGCCAGCAGTGCCAGGACTAGCGGGAGGTCAAATGAGCAGTTCTTC
CASSARTSGRSNEQFF
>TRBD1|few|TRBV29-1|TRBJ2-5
TGCAGCGTTCCGATGGCAGGGGGAGAGACCCAGTACTTC
CSVPMAGGETQYF
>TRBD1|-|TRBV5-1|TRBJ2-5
TGCGCCAGCAGCGCCTTACCAACCGGGACAGGCGACGAGACCCAGTACTTC
CASSALPTGTGDETQYF
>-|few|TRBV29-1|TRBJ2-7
TGCAGCGTTGGTTTGAACGGACGGGACTACGAGCAGTACTTC
CSVGLNGRDYEQYF
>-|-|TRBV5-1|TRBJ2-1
TGCGCCAGCAGCGACCCTGGACAGTACAATGAGCAGTTCTTC
CASSDPGQYNEQFF
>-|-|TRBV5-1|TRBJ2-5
TGCGCCAGCAGCTTGGTACCAGAGGAGACCCAGTACTTC
CASSLVPEETQYF
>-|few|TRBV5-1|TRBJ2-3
TGCGCCAGCAGTTCCCGGGACGTAGATACGCAGTATTTT
CASSSRDVDTQYF
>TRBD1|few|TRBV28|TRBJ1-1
TGTGCCAGCAGTTTCAGGGGGCGAGGATTCACTGAAGCTTTCTTT
CASSFRGRGFTEAFF
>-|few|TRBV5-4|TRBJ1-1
TGTGCCAGCAGCTTGGACATAATGAACACTGAAGCTTTCTTT
CASSLDIMNTEAFF
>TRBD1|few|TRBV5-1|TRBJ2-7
TGCGCCAGCAGCCGAATCGGACAGGGGGCGTACGAGCAGTACTTC
CASSRIGQGAYEQYF
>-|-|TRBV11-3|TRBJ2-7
TGTGCCAGCAGCCAAAACCCGGGAGTTGGGGACGAGCAGTACTTC
CASSQNPGVGDEQYF
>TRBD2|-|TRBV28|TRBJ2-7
TGTGCCAGCAGTTTTGTGACTAGCGGGAGCCACGAGCAGTACTTC
CASSFVTSGSHEQYF